This T cell receptor beta chain originates from a study of beta chain features in type 1 diabetes. Sequenced material consisted of expressed TCRB transcripts (all of the isolated RNA was reverse transcribed). Here immunoSEQ multiplex PCR was the method, and the copy in TCRdb shows in-frame clones only, minus some. The repertoire holds around 430,000 clones, with around 28% as singletons. One heparinised draw of blood, averaging around 100 mL, came from each donor. Cell sorting via CD45RO/CCR7/CD25/CD127/CD95/CD27 was performed to obtain CD4+ naive, central memory, regulatory and stem cell-like memory cells. Broader study findings: The naive, central memory and Treg TCRB repertoires of patients appeared to be more similar to one another than those of healthy donors.

About this clone: Antigen: not known.

This sequence originates from a man aged 18-30 years in good health. Input material: naive CD4+ T cells from blood.

This CDR3 reads CSVEDRPPSVTF. DNA of the CDR3: TGCAGCGTTGAAGATCGGCCTCCTTCGGTCACCTTC. The chain recombines TRBV29-1 with TRBJ1-2; no reliable D call. This CDR3 spans 12 amino acids. Germline V gene lookup returns CDR1 SQVTM and CDR2 ANQGSEA. The germline V and J ends were trimmed by 0 bases and 13 bases, with 15 bases remaining between them.